The 5 T cell receptor beta chains below were found in one sample sequenced in a study of blood T cell repertoires in COVID-19. TCRdb's copy holds only in-frame clones and misses some; the assay was immunoSEQ multiplex PCR. The sample contains about 58,000 clones, over 70% of which appear only once. Sequencing used peripheral blood. Every receptor here comes from a human donor in a cohort sampled during active COVID-19.

This chain joins TRBV2 and TRBJ2-7; D is uncertain. CDR1 is SNHLY, CDR2 FYNNEI, per germline. The CDR3 contains 11 residues. Between the trimmed V and J ends, which lost 7 bases and 2 bases, there was a span of 6 bases. Here the CDR3 reads CASTPAYEQYF. In DNA, the CDR3 is TGTGCCAGCACCCCCGCCTACGAGCAGTACTTC.

The gene calls are TRBV7-9 and TRBJ1-4; TRBD1 matches at 9 bases. The CDR3 contains 16 residues. V trimming: 1 base; J trimming: 7 bases; junction bases outside the gene matches: 7. Germline CDR1 reads SEHNR; CDR2 reads FQNEAQ (reference sequence). CDR3 protein: CASSLGGQGLGEKLFF. DNA of the CDR3: TGTGCCAGCAGCTTAGGCGGACAGGGGTTGGGTGAAAAACTGTTTTTT.

The genes are TRBV28 and TRBJ2-7; unclear D gene. Germline lookup yields CDR1 MDHEN and CDR2 SYDVKM. V lost 6 bases and J lost 0, with 24 bases in between. CDR3 length equals 18 residues. CDR3 DNA sequence: TGTGCCAGCAGCCCCCTGGCGGTTGTAACCCCGAACTCCTACGAGCAGTACTTC. It is translated as CASSPLAVVTPNSYEQYF.

J is TRBJ1-2 and V is TRBV28; 9 nucleotides match TRBD1. The V gene's germline CDR1 is MDHEN and CDR2 SYDVKM. This CDR3 contains 14 residues. V was pared by 7 bases and J by 7 bases, with 10 bases of the junction left unmatched. CDR3 amino acids: CASKEQGAAGGYTF. Here the CDR3 DNA reads TGTGCCAGCAAGGAACAGGGGGCTGCGGGTGGCTACACCTTC.

This clone has a single count. This rearrangement joins TRBV6-1 to TRBJ2-7; tentatively, D is TRBD2 (5 bases). This CDR3 spans 15 amino acids. V gave up 2 bases and J gave up 3 bases, with 14 bases separating them. Germline CDR1 reads MNHNS; CDR2 reads SASEGT. The CDR3: CASSERGQVGYEQYF. DNA of the CDR3: TGTGCCAGCAGTGAAAGAGGGCAGGTCGGCTACGAGCAGTACTTC.